This TCR beta chain was sequenced in a study of blood T cell repertoires in COVID-19. Study-level information: Samples representing acute and convalescent COVID-19 were sourced from the United States, Italy and Spain. Sample material is recorded as cDNA or gDNA derived from T cells, B-cell-depleted T cells, or PBMCs.

CDR1 and CDR2 (germline): SGDLS, YYNGEE. V dropped 3 bases and J dropped 0 bases, with 12 bases sitting between them. This CDR3 region has 15 residues. Original data processing: Reference gene primer amplification gave nucleated cell count estimates. Measured with immunoSEQ multiplex PCR; TCRdb has only the in-frame clones, and not every one. The V and J calls and clone size are taken from that table; D and trimming were inferred from the DNA. The repertoire holds roughly 280,000 clones, with approximately 86% as singletons. The sequence derives from a man between 18 and 35 years old with active or convalescent COVID-19. Material for sequencing was peripheral blood. The gene calls are TRBV9 and TRBJ1-1; possibly TRBD1 for D (6 bases). The CDR3 spells CASSAHGTLNTEAFF. Written as DNA, the CDR3 is TGTGCCAGCAGCGCACACGGGACACTGAACACTGAAGCTTTCTTT.